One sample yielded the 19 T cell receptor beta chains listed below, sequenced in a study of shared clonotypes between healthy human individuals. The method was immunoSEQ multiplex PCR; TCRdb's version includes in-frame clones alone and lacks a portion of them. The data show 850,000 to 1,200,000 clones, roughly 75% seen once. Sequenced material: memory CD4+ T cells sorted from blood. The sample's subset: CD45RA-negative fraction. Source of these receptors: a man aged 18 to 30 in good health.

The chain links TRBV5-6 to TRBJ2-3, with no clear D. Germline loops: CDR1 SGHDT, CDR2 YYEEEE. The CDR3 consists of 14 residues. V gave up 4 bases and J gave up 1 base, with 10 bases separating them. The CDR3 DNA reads TGTGCCAGCAGCAAGCAACCACGCACAGATACGCAGTATTTT. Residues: CASSKQPRTDTQYF.

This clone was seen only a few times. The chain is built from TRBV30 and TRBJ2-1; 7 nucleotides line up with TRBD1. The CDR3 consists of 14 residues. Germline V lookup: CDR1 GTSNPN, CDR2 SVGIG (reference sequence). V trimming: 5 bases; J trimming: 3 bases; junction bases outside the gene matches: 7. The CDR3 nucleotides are TGTGCCTGGGGAAGGACAGGTAACTACAATGAGCAGTTCTTC. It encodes CAWGRTGNYNEQFF.

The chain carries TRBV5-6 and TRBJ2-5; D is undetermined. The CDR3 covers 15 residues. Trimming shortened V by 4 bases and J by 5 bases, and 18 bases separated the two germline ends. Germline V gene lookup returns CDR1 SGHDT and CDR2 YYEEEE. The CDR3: CASSRSARSWETQYF. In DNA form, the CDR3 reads TGTGCCAGCAGCCGGTCGGCAAGGAGTTGGGAGACCCAGTACTTC. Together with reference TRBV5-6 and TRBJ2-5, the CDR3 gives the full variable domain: DAGVTQSPTHLIKTRGQQVTLRCSPKSGHDTVSWYQQALGQGPQFIFQYYEEEERQRGNFPDRFSGHQFPNYSSELNVNALLLGDSALYLCASSRSARSWETQYFGPGTRLLVL.

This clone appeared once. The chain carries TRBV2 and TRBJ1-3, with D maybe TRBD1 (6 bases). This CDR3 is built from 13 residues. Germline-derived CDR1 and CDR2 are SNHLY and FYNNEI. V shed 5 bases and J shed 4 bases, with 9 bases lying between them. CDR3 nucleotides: TGTGCCAGCAGTTCCGACAGGGGAAACACCATATATTTT. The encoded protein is CASSSDRGNTIYF.

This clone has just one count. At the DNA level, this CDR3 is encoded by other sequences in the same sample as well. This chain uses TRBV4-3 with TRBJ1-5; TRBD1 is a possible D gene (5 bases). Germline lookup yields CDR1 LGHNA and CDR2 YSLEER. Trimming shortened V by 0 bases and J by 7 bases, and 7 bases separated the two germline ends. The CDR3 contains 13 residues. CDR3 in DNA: TGCGCCAGCAGCCAAGATGGGGCCCAGCCCCAGCATTTT. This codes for CASSQDGAQPQHF.

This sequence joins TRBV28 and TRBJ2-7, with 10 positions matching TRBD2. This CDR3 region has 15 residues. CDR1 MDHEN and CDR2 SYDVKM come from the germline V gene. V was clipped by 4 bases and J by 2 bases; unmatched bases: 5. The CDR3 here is CASSWTSGLTYEQYF. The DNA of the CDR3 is TGTGCCAGCAGTTGGACTAGCGGATTAACCTACGAGCAGTACTTC.

As DNA, the CDR3 is TGTGCCAGCAGCTCATCTAGCCCTGAGCAGTTCTTC. It codes for CASSSSSPEQFF. The chain recombines TRBV7-8 with TRBJ2-1; tentatively, D is TRBD2 (5 bases). Trimming stripped 4 bases from V and 9 bases from J, with 10 bases between. CDR3 size: 12 residues. The germline CDR1 and CDR2 sequences are SGHVS and FQNEAQ.

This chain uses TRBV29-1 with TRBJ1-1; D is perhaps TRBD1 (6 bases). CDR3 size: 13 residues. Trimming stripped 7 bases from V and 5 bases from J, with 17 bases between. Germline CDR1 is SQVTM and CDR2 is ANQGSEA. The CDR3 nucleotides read TGCAGCGCCGACAGGCACGGTGGAACTGAAGCTTTCTTT. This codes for CSADRHGGTEAFF.

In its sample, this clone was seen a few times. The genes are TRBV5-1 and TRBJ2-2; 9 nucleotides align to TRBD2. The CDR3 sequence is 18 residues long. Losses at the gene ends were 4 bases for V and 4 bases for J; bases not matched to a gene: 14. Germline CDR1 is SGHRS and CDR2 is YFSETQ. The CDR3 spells CASSPSILRGGLTGELFF. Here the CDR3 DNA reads TGCGCCAGCAGCCCGTCCATCTTGCGGGGGGGCCTCACCGGGGAGCTGTTTTTT. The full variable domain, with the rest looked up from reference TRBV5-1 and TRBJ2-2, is KAGVTQTPRYLIKTRGQQVTLSCSPISGHRSVSWYQQTPGQGLQFLFEYFSETQRNKGNFPGRFSGRQFSNSRSEMNVSTLELGDSALYLCASSPSILRGGLTGELFFGEGSRLTVL.

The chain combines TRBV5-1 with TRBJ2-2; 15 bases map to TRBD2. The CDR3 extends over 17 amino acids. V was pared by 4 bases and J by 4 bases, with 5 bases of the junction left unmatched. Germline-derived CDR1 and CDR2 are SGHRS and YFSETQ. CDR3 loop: CASSTGTSGRLTGELFF. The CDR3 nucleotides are TGCGCCAGCAGCACCGGGACTAGCGGGAGGCTCACCGGGGAGCTGTTTTTT.

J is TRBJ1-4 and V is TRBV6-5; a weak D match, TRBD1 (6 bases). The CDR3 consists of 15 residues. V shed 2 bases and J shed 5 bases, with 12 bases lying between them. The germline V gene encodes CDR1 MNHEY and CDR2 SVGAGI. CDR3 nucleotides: TGTGCCAGCAGTTACCCCGGGGGGCAGAATGAAAAACTGTTTTTT. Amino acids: CASSYPGGQNEKLFF.

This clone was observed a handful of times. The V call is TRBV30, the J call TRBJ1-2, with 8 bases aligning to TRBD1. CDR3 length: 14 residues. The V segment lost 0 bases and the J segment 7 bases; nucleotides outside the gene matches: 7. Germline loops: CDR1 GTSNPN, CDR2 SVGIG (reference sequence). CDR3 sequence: CAWSVDKQGGGYTF. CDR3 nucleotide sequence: TGTGCCTGGAGTGTGGATAAACAGGGGGGTGGCTACACCTTC.

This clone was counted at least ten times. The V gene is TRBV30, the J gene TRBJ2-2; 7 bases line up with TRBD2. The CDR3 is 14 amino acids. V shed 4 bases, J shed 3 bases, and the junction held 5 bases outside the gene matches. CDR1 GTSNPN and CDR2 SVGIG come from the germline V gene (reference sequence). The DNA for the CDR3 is TGTGCCTGGAACGAACTAGCGTACACCGGGGAGCTGTTTTTT. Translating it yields CAWNELAYTGELFF.

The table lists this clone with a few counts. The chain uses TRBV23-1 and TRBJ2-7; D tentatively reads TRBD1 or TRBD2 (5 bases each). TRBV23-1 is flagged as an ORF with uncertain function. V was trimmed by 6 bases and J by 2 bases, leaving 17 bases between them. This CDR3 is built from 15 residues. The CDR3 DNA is TGCGCCAGCAGACGCCTGGGGACGGTTACCTACGAGCAGTACTTC. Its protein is CASRRLGTVTYEQYF.

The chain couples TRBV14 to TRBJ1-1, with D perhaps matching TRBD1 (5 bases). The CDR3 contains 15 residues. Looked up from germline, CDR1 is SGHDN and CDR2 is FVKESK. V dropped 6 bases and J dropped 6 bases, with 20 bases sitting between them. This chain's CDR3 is CASRSSSGGSAEAFF. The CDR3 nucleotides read TGTGCCAGCAGGTCCTCATCCGGGGGTAGCGCTGAAGCTTTCTTT.

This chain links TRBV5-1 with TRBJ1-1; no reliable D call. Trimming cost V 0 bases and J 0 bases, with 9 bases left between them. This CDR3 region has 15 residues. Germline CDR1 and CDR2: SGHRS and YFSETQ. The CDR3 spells CASSLDGSVNTEAFF. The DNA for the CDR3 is TGCGCCAGCAGCTTGGATGGCAGTGTGAACACTGAAGCTTTCTTT.

CDR3 protein: CASSLGGARGHQPQHF. Here the CDR3 DNA reads TGTGCCAGCAGCTTGGGTGGGGCCCGCGGGCATCAGCCCCAGCATTTT. V gene TRBV5-6 combines with J gene TRBJ1-5; D is perhaps TRBD1 (5 bases). Germline CDR1 SGHDT, CDR2 YYEEEE. The CDR3 length is 16 residues. V lost 0 bases, J lost 5 bases, and 15 bases lay in between.

In DNA form, the CDR3 reads TGCAGCGTTGAAGGACGGTCCTACGAGCAGTACTTC. Protein product: CSVEGRSYEQYF. V is TRBV29-1 and J is TRBJ2-7; D is uncertain. Trimming took off 1 base at V and 1 base at J, with 5 bases between the two ends. Germline CDR1 and CDR2: SQVTM and ANQGSEA. The CDR3 runs 12 residues.

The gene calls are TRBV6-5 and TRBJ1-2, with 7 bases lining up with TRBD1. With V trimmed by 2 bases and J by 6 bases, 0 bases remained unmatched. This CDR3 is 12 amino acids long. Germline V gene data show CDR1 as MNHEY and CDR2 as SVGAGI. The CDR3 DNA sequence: TGTGCCAGCAGTTACGGGACAGATGGCTACACCTTC. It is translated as CASSYGTDGYTF.